This TCR beta chain emerged from a study of T cells after yellow fever vaccination. V lost 4 bases and J lost 4, with 17 bases in between. This CDR3 is 16 amino acids long. Germline-derived CDR1 and CDR2 are SGHRS and YFSETQ. TCRdb re-called the 5' RACE reads through MiXCR, storing one row per CDR3 protein. The data show roughly 65,000 distinct CDR3 sequences, 5.5% to 7.5% seen once. This clonotype was seen many times. The V and J genes are TRBV5-1 and TRBJ2-2, with D uncertain. This specimen consisted of CD4+ T cells sorted from PBMCs, obtained about 2 weeks after the first yellow fever vaccination. The TCR originated in a man aged 18 to 29 who received the YFV17D yellow fever vaccine. The CDR3 region has the DNA TGCGCCAGCAGCCCGTTTTCCGGGCCGGGCACCGGGGAGCTGTTTTTT. It encodes CASSPFSGPGTGELFF. The entire variable domain, with the rest obtained from reference TRBV5-1 and TRBJ2-2, is as follows: KAGVTQTPRYLIKTRGQQVTLSCSPISGHRSVSWYQQTPGQGLQFLFEYFSETQRNKGNFPGRFSGRQFSNSRSEMNVSTLELGDSALYLCASSPFSGPGTGELFFGEGSRLTVL.